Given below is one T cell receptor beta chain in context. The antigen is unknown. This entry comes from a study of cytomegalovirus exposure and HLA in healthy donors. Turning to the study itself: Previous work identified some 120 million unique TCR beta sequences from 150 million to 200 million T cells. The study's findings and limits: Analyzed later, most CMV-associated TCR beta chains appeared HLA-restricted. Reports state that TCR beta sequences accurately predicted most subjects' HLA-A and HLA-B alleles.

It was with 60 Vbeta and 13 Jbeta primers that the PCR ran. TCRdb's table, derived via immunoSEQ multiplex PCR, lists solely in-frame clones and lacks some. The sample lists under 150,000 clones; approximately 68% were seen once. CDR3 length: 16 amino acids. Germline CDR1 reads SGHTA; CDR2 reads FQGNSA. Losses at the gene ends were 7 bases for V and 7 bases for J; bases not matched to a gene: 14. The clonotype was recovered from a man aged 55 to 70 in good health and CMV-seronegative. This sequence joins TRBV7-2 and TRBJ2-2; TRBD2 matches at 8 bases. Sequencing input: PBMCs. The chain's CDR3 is CASTPDVASGGGELFF. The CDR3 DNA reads TGTGCCAGCACCCCGGACGTAGCCAGCGGGGGCGGGGAGCTGTTTTTT.